The 5 T cell receptor beta chains below were found in one sample sequenced in a study of T cell responses to AZD1222 COVID-19 vaccine. Data came from immunoSEQ multiplex PCR; TCRdb stores just in-frame clones and leaves some out. The sample consists of 55,000 to 75,000 clones, 65% to 80% of them appearing once. Source: peripheral blood, taken on day 0 of AZD1222 vaccination. These receptors were obtained from an adult in good health.

This clone was counted between two and nine times. V is TRBV19 and J is TRBJ1-6, with no clear D. V was clipped by 4 bases and J by 8 bases, with 9 bases between them. The CDR3 runs to 13 residues. CDR1 and CDR2 from the germline V gene are LNHDA and SQIVND (reference sequence). Written as DNA, the CDR3 is TGTGCCAGTAGTACCAAGGGTGATTCACCCCTCCACTTT. This gives the protein CASSTKGDSPLHF.

The chain has TRBV6-2 or TRBV6-3 and TRBJ2-1, with 14 bases identical to TRBD2. V trimming: 2 bases; J trimming: 3 bases; junction bases outside the gene matches: 6. The CDR3 spans 18 residues. Germline V gives CDR1 MNHEY, CDR2 SVGEGT. The CDR3: CASSYPTSGGAFYNEQFF. The CDR3 nucleotides are TGTGCCAGCAGTTACCCGACTAGCGGGGGGGCTTTCTACAATGAGCAGTTCTTC.

The V call is TRBV19, the J call TRBJ1-5; D might be TRBD1 (5 bases). Trimming shortened V by 11 bases and J by 5 bases, and 16 bases separated the two germline ends. This CDR3 region has 13 residues. Per germline, CDR1 LNHDA and CDR2 SQIVND (reference sequence). CDR3 region: CAGTGRVDQPQHF. The CDR3 nucleotides read TGTGCCGGAACAGGCAGGGTTGATCAGCCCCAGCATTTT.

This chain connects TRBV5-6 to TRBJ2-7; TRBD1 aligns across 7 bases. CDR3 length: 16 amino acids. The junction had 13 bases not matched to a gene; V was cut back by 4 bases and J by 3 bases. CDR1 and CDR2 (germline): SGHDT, YYEEEE. The CDR3 DNA is TGTGCCAGCAGCCGACTTCTCGGGACAGAGCTCTACGAGCAGTACTTC. This translates into CASSRLLGTELYEQYF.

CDR3 bases: TGTGCCTGGACCGAAGAGGGTGAGGTTTTCTTT. Its translation: CAWTEEGEVFF. The chain joins TRBV30 to TRBJ1-1; D is uncertain. The CDR3 totals 11 residues. CDR1 and CDR2 (germline): GTSNPN, SVGIG (reference sequence). Trimming pared 4 bases from V and 13 bases from J, leaving 16 bases between.